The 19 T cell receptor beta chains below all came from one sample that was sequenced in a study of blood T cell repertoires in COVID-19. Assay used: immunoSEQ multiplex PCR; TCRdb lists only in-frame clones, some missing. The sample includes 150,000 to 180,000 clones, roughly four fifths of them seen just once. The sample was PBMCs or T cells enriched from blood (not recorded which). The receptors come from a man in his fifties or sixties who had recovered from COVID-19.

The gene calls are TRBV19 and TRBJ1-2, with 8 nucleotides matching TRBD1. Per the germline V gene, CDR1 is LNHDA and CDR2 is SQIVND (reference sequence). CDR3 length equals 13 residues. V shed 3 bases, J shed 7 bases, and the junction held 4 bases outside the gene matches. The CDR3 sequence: CASSIAQGAGYTF. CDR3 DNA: TGTGCCAGTAGTATCGCCCAGGGGGCTGGCTACACCTTC.

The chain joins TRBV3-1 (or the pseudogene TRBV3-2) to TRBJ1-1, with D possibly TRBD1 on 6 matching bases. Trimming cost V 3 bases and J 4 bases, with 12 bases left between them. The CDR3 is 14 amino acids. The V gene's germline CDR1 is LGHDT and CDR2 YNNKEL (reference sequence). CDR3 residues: CASSHGGRVTEAFF. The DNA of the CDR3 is TGTGCCAGCAGCCACGGGGGGCGCGTCACTGAAGCTTTCTTT.

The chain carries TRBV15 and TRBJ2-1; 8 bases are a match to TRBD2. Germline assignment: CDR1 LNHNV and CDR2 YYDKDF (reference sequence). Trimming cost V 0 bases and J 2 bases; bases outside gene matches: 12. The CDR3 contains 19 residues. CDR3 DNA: TGTGCCACCAGCAGAGAAAGACTTGGCGGGGGGCACCCCTACAATGAGCAGTTCTTC. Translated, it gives CATSRERLGGGHPYNEQFF.

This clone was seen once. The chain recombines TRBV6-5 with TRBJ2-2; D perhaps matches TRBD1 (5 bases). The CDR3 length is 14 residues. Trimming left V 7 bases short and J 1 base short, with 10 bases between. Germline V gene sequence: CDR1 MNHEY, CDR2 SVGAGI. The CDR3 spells CASTSTENTGELFF. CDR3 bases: TGTGCCAGCACCTCGACAGAGAACACCGGGGAGCTGTTTTTT.

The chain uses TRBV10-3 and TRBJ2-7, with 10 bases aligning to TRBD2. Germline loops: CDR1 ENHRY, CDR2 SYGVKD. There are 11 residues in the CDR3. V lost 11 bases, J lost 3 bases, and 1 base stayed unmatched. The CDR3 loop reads CAASGGYEQYF. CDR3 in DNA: TGTGCCGCTAGCGGGGGCTACGAGCAGTACTTC.

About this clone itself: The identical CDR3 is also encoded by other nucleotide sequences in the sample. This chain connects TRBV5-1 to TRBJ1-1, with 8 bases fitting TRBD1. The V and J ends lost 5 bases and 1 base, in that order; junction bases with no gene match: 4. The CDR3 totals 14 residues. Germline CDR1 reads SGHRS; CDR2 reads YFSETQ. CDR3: CASSSDRGNTEAFF. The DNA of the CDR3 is TGCGCCAGCAGTTCTGACAGGGGGAACACTGAAGCTTTCTTT. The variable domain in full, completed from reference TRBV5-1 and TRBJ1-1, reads KAGVTQTPRYLIKTRGQQVTLSCSPISGHRSVSWYQQTPGQGLQFLFEYFSETQRNKGNFPGRFSGRQFSNSRSEMNVSTLELGDSALYLCASSSDRGNTEAFFGQGTRLTVV.

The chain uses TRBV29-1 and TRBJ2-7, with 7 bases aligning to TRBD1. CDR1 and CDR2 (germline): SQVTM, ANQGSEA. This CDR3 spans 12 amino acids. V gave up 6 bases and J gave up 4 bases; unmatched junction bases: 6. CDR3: CSVIRQGYEQYF. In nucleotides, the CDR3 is TGCAGCGTGATCCGACAGGGATACGAGCAGTACTTC.

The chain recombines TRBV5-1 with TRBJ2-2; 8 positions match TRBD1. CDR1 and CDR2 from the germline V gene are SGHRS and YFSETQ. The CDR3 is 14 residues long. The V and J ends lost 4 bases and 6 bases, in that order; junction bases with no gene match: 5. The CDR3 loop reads CASSPDREAGELFF. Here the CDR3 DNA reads TGCGCCAGCAGCCCGGACAGGGAGGCCGGGGAGCTGTTTTTT.

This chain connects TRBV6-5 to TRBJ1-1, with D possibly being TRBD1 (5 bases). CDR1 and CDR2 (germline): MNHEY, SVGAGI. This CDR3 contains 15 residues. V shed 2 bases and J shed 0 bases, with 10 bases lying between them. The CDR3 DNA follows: TGTGCCAGCAGTTACGGTCGACAGTTGAACACTGAAGCTTTCTTT. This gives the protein CASSYGRQLNTEAFF.

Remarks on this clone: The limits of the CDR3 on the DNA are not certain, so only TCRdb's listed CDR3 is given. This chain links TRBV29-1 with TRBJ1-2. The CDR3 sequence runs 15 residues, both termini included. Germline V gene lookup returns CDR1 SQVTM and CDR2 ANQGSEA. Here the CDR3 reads CSVFGGLHLRVGYTF.

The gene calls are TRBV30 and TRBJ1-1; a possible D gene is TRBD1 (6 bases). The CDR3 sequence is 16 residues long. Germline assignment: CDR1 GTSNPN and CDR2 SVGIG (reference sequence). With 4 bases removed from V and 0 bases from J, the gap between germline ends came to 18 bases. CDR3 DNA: TGTGCCTGGACCCCACTCCGGGGACAACTGAACACTGAAGCTTTCTTT. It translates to CAWTPLRGQLNTEAFF. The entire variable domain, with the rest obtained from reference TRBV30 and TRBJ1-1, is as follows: SQTIHQWPATLVQPVGSPLSLECTVEGTSNPNLYWYRQAAGRGLQLLFYSVGIGQISSEVPQNLSASRPQDRQFILSSKKLLLSDSGFYLCAWTPLRGQLNTEAFFGQGTRLTVV.

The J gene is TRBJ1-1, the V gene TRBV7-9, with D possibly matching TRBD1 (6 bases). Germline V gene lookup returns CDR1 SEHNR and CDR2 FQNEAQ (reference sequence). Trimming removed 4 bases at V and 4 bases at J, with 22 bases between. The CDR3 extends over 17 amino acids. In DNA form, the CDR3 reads TGTGCCAGCAGCTCATTACGGTCACAGGGTTATGGCACTGAAGCTTTCTTT. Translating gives CASSSLRSQGYGTEAFF.

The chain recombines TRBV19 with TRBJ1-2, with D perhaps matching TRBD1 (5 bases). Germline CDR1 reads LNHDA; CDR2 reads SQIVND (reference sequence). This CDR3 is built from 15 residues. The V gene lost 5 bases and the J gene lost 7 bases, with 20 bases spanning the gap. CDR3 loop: CASSLQGTLQSGYTF. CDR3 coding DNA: TGTGCCAGTAGTCTTCAGGGCACTCTCCAGTCTGGCTACACCTTC.

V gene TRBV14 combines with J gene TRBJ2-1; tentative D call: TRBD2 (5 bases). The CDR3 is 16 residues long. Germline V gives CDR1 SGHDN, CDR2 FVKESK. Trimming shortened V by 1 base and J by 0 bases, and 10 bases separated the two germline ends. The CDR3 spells CASSQGGSSSYNEQFF. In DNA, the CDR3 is TGTGCCAGCAGCCAAGGAGGGTCAAGCTCCTACAATGAGCAGTTCTTC.

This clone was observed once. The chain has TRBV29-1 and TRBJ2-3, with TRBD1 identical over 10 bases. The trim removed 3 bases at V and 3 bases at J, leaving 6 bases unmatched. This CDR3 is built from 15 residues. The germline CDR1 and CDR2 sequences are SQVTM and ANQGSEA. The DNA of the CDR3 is TGCAGCGTTGAGCGATGGGGACAGGGGACAGATACGCAGTATTTT. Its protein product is CSVERWGQGTDTQYF.

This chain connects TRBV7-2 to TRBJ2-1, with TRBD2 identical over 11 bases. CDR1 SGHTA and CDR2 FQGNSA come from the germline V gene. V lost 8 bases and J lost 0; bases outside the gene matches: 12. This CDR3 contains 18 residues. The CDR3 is CASRDRGLADSSYNEQFF. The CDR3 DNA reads TGTGCCAGCCGCGACCGGGGACTAGCGGACAGCTCCTACAATGAGCAGTTCTTC.

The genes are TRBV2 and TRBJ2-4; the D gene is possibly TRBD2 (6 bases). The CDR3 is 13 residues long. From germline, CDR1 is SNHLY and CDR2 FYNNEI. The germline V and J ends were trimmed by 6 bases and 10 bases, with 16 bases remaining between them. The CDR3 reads CASREGPVGIQYF. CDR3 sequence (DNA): TGTGCCAGCAGGGAGGGACCGGTCGGGATTCAGTACTTC.

CDR3 loop: CASSPGLAGPSYNEQFF. Written as DNA, the CDR3 is TGTGCCAGCAGCCCAGGACTAGCGGGACCCTCCTACAATGAGCAGTTCTTC. The J gene is TRBJ2-1, the V gene TRBV13; the match to TRBD2 covers 12 bases. V lost 5 bases, J lost 0 bases, and 5 bases stayed unmatched. Germline V gene lookup returns CDR1 PRHDT and CDR2 FYEKMQ (reference sequence). The CDR3 has 17 residues.

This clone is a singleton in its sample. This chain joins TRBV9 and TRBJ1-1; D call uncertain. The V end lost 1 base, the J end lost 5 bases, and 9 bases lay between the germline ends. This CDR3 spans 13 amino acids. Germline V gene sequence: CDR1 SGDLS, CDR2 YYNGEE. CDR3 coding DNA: TGTGCCAGCAGCGTAACGGGGAAAACTGAAGCTTTCTTT. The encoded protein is CASSVTGKTEAFF.